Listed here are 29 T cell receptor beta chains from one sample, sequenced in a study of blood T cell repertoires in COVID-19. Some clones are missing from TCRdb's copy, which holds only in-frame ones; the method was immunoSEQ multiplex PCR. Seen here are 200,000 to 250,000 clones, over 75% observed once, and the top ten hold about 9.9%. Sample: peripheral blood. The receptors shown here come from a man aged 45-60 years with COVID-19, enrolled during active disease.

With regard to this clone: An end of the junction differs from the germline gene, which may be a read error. In DNA form, the CDR3 reads TGTGCTAGCAGCCCAAGAGCGGGAGCGGTCTACAATGAGCAGTTCTTC. Amino acids: CASSPRAGAVYNEQFF. This sequence joins TRBV7-7 and TRBJ2-1, with TRBD2 matching 8 bases. CDR3 length: 16 residues. Germline CDR1 SSHAT, CDR2 FNYEAQ (reference sequence).

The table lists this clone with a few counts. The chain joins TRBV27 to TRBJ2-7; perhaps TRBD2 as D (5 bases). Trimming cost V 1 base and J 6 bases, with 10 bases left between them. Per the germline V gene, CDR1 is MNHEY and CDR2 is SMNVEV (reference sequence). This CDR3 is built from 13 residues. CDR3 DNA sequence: TGTGCCAGCAGTTTATTTCGGGGAAGCGAGCAGTACTTC. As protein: CASSLFRGSEQYF.

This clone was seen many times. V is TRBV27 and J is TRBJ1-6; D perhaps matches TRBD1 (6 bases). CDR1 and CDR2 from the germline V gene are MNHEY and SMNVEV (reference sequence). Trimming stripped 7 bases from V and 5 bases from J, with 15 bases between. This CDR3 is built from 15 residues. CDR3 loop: CASTKLTGNNSPLHF. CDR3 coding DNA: TGTGCCAGCACTAAACTAACAGGGAATAATTCACCCCTCCACTTT.

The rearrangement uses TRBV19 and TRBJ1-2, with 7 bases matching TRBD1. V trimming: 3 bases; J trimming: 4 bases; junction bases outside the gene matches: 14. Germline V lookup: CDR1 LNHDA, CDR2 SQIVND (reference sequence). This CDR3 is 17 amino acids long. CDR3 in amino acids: CASSMPGQPRAFYGYTF. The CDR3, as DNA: TGTGCCAGTAGTATGCCGGGACAGCCGCGGGCCTTCTATGGCTACACCTTC. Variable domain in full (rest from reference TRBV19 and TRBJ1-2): DGGITQSPKYLFRKEGQNVTLSCEQNLNHDAMYWYRQDPGQGLRLIYYSQIVNDFQKGDIAEGYSVSREKKESFPLTVTSAQKNPTAFYLCASSMPGQPRAFYGYTFGSGTRLTVV.

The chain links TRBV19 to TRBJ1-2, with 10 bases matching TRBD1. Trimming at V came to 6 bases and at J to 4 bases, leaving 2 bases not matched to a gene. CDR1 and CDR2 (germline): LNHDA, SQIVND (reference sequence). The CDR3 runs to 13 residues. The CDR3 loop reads CASRGTGAYGYTF. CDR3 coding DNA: TGTGCCAGTAGAGGGACAGGGGCCTATGGCTACACCTTC.

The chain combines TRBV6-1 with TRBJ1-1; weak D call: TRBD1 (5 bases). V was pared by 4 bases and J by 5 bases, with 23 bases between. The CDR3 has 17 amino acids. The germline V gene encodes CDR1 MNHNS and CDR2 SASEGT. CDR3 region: CASSARNRQISNTEAFF. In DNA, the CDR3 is TGTGCCAGCAGTGCCCGAAACAGGCAGATTTCTAATACTGAAGCTTTCTTT.

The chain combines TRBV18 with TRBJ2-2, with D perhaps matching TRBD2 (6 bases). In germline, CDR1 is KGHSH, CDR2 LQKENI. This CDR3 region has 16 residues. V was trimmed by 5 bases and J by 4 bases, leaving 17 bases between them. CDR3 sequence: CASSSGLPTATGELFF. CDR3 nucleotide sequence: TGTGCCAGCTCATCGGGACTTCCGACGGCCACCGGGGAGCTGTTTTTT.

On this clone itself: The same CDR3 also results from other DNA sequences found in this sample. For the CDR3, the DNA is TGTGCCAGCAGCCAAAACTATGGCTACACCTTC. This translates into CASSQNYGYTF. The V and J genes are TRBV28 and TRBJ1-2; D remains ambiguous. This CDR3 spans 11 amino acids. Germline V lookup: CDR1 MDHEN, CDR2 SYDVKM. The V end was cut by 6 bases, the J end by 2 bases, with 4 bases between.

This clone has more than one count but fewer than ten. For the CDR3, the DNA is TGCGCCAGCAGCCGAAGACAGGGTGGGGATACGCAGTATTTT. Translated: CASSRRQGGDTQYF. The chain combines TRBV4-3 with TRBJ2-3; 7 nucleotides line up with TRBD1. J was trimmed by 6 bases and V by 4 bases; bases with no gene match: 7. The CDR3 runs to 14 residues. Germline V gives CDR1 LGHNA, CDR2 YSLEER.

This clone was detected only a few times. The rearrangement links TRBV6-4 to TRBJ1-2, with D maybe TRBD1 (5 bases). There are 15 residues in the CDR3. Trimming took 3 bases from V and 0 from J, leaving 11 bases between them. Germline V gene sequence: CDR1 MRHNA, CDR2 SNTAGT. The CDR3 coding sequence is TGTGCCAGCAGTGATGTACAGGAAACTAACTATGGCTACACCTTC. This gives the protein CASSDVQETNYGYTF.

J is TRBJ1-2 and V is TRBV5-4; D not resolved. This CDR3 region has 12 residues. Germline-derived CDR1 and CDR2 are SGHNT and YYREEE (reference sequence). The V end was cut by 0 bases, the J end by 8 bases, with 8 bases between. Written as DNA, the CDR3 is TGTGCCAGCAGCTTGGCGGAGAGGGGCTACACCTTC. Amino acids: CASSLAERGYTF.

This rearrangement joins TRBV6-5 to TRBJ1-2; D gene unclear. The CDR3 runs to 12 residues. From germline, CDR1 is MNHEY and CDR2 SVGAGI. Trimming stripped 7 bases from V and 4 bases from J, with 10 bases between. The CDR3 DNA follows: TGTGCCAGCACCTCACACCGCTATGGCTACACCTTC. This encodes CASTSHRYGYTF.

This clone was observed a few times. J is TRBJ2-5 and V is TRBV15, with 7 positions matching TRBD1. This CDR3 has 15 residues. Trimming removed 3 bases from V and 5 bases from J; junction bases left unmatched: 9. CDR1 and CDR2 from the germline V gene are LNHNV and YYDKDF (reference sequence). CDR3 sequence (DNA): TGTGCCACCAGCAGCCCACAGGGGATGGCGGAGACCCAGTACTTC. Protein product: CATSSPQGMAETQYF. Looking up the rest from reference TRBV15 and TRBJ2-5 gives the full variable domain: DAMVIQNPRYQVTQFGKPVTLSCSQTLNHNVMYWYQQKSSQAPKLLFHYYDKDFNNEADTPDNFQSRRPNTSFCFLDIRSPGLGDTAMYLCATSSPQGMAETQYFGPGTRLLVL.

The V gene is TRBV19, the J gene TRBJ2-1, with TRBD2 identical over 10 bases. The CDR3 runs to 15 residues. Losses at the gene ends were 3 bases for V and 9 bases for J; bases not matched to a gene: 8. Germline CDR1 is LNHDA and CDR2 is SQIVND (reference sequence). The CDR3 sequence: CASSILAGALGEQFF. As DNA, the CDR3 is TGTGCCAGTAGTATTCTAGCGGGAGCCCTTGGTGAGCAGTTCTTC. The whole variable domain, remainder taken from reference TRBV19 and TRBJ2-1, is DGGITQSPKYLFRKEGQNVTLSCEQNLNHDAMYWYRQDPGQGLRLIYYSQIVNDFQKGDIAEGYSVSREKKESFPLTVTSAQKNPTAFYLCASSILAGALGEQFFGPGTRLTVL.

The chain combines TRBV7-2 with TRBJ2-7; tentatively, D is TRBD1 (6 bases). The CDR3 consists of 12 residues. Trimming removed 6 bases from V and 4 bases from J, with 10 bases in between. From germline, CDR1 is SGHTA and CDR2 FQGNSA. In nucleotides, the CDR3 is TGTGCCAGCAGTAACGACAGGTACGAGCAGTACTTC. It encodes CASSNDRYEQYF.

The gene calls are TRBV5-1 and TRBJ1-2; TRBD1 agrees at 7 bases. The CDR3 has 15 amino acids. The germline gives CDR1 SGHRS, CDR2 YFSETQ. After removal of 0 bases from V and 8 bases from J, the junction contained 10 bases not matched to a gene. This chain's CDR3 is CASSLGDSKVSGYTF. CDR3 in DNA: TGCGCCAGCAGCTTGGGGGACAGTAAAGTCTCAGGCTACACCTTC.

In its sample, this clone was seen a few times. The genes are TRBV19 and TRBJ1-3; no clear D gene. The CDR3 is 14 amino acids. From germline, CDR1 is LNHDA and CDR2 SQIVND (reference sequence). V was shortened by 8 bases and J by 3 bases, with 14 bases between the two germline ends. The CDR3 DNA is TGTGCCAGTCGCGGTCCATCGGATGGAAACACCATATATTTT. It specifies CASRGPSDGNTIYF.

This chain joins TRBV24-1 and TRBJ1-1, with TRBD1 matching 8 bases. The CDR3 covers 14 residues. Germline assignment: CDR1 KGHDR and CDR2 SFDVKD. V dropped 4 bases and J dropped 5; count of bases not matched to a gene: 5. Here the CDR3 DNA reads TGTGCCACCAGTGAGGTCCGGGACAGGACTGAAGCTTTCTTT. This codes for CATSEVRDRTEAFF.

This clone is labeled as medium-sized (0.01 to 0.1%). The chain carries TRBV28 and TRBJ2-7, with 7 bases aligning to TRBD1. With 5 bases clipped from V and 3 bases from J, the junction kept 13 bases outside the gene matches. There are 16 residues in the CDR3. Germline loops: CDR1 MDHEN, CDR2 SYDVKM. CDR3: CASSPNGAGGLYEQYF. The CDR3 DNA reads TGTGCCAGCAGTCCGAACGGGGCAGGGGGTCTCTACGAGCAGTACTTC. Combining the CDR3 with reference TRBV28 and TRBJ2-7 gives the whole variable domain DVKVTQSSRYLVKRTGEKVFLECVQDMDHENMFWYRQDPGLGLRLIYFSYDVKMKEKGDIPEGYSVSREKKERFSLILESASTNQTSMYLCASSPNGAGGLYEQYFGPGTRLTVT.

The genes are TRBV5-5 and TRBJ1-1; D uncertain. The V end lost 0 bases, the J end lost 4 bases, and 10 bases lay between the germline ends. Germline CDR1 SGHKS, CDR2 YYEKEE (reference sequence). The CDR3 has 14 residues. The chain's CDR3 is CASSLVGRATEAFF. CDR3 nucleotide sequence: TGTGCCAGCAGCTTGGTAGGGCGGGCCACTGAAGCTTTCTTT.

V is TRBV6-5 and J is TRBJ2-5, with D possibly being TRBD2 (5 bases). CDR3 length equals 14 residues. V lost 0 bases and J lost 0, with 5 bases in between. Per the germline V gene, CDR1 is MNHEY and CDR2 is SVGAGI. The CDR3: CASSYSGDQETQYF. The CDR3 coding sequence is TGTGCCAGCAGTTACTCCGGGGACCAAGAGACCCAGTACTTC.

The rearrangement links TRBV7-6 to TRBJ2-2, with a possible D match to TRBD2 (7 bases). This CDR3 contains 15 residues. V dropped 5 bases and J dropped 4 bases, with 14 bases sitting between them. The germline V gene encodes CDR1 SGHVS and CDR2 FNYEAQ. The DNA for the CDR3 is TGTGCCAGCAGCGGAGTCGGGGGGCCCACCGGGGAGCTGTTTTTT. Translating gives CASSGVGGPTGELFF.

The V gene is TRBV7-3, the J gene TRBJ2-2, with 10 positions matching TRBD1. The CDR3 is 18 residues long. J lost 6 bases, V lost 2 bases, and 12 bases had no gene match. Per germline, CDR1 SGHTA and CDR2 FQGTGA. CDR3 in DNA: TGTGCCAGCAGCTTAGGCAGTGCTCAAGGACAGGGGGCCGGGGAGCTGTTTTTT. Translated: CASSLGSAQGQGAGELFF.

CDR3 bases: TGCAGCGTAATCGGGACAGGGGGGAATCAGCCCCAGCATTTT. It translates to CSVIGTGGNQPQHF. The chain links TRBV29-1 to TRBJ1-5, with 11 nucleotides matching TRBD1. The CDR3 loop spans 14 amino acids. Germline CDR1 is SQVTM and CDR2 is ANQGSEA. V shed 6 bases and J 4 bases; nucleotides not matched to a gene: 5.

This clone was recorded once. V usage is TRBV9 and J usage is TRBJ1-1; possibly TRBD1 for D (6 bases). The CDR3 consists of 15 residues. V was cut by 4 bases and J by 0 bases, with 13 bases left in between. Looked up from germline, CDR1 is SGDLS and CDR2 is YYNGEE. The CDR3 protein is CASSNRQALNTEAFF. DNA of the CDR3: TGTGCCAGCAGCAATCGACAGGCCCTGAACACTGAAGCTTTCTTT. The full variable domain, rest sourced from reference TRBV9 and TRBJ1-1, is DSGVTQTPKHLITATGQRVTLRCSPRSGDLSVYWYQQSLDQGLQFLIQYYNGEERAKGNILERFSAQQFPDLHSELNLSSLELGDSALYFCASSNRQALNTEAFFGQGTRLTVV.

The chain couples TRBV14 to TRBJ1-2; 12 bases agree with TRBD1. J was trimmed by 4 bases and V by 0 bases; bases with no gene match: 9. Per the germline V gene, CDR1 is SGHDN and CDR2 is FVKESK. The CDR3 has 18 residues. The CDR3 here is CASSQDSPGTGGSYGYTF. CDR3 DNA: TGTGCCAGCAGCCAAGATTCGCCCGGGACAGGGGGCAGCTATGGCTACACCTTC.

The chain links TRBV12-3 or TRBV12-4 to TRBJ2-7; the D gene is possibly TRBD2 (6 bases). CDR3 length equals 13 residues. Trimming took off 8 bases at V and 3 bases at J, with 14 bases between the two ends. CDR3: CASQRASHYEQYF. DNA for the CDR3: TGTGCCAGCCAGCGGGCCTCACACTACGAGCAGTACTTC.

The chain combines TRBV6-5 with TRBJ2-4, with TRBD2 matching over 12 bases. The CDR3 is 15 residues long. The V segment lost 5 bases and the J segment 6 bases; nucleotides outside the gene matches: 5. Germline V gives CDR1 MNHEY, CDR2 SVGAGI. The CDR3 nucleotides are TGTGCCAGCAGTCTAGCGGGAGGGCCGGGAAACATTCAGTACTTC. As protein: CASSLAGGPGNIQYF.

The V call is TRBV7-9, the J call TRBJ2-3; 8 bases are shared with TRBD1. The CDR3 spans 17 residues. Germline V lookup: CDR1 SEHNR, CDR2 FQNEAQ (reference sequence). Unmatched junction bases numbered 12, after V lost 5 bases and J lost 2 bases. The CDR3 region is CASSRRGQGRYTDTQYF. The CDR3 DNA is TGTGCCAGCAGCCGCCGTGGACAGGGCCGATACACAGATACGCAGTATTTT.